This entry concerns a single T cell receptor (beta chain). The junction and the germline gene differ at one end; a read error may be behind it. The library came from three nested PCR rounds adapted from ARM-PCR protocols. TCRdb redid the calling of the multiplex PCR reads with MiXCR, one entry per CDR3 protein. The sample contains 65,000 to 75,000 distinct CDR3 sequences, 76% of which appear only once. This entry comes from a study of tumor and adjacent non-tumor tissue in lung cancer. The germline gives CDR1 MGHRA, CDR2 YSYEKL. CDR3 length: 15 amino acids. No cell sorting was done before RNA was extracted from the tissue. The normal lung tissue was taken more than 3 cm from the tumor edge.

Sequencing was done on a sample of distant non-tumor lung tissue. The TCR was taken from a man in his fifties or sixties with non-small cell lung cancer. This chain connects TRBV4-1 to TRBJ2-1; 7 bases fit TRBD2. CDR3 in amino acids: CASSPTCGGYKEQFF. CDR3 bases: TGCGCCAGCAGCCCGACTTGCGGGGGTTACAAAGAGCAGTTCTTC.